The sample holds one count of the clone carrying this T cell receptor beta chain. These data belong to a study of T cell clones after liver transplantation. Repertoires were generated with immunoSEQ multiplex PCR, while TCRdb's copy carries only in-frame clones and drops some. The sample lists tens of thousands of clones; 70% to 75% were seen once. Per germline, CDR1 SNHLY and CDR2 FYNNEI. The CDR3 runs to 15 residues. V dropped 6 bases and J dropped 6 bases, with 18 bases sitting between them. The source of this sequence is a human patient who received a liver transplant. T cells may partly derive from the graft donor. Sequenced here: CD4+ T cells from blood, sampled at the 22-month timepoint. The chain links TRBV2 to TRBJ2-4, with D maybe TRBD1 (6 bases). The CDR3 loop is CASRLTGYSVNIQYF. For the CDR3, the DNA is TGTGCCAGCAGACTGACAGGTTACTCCGTAAACATTCAGTACTTC.